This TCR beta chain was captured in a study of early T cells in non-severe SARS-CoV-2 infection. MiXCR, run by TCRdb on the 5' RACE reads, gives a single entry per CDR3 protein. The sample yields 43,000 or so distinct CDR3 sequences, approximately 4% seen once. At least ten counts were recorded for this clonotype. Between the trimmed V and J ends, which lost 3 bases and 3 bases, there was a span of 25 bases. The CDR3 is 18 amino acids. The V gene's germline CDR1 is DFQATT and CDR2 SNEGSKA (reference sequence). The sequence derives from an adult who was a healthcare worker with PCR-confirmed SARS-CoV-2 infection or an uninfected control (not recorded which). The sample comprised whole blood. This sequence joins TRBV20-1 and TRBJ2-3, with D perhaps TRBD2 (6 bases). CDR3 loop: CSARPAGLHSFWTDTQYF. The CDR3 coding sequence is TGCAGTGCTAGGCCCGCGGGACTGCACAGCTTCTGGACAGATACGCAGTATTTT.